The 23 T cell receptor delta chains below all came from one sample that was sequenced in a study of gamma-delta T cells after stem cell transplantation. TCRdb re-identified clones in the RT-PCR reads via CATT. This sample yields some 2,500 delta-chain clones, of which 3.1% are seen a single time; roughly 38% belongs to the top ten. Specimen: gamma-delta T cells. The receptors come from a human donor. It is not recorded whose cells these are; they may come from a transplant donor.

This chain links TRDV2 with TRDJ1, with TRDD3 matching over 11 bases. This CDR3 comprises 17 residues. Losses at the gene ends were 0 bases for V and 3 bases for J; bases not matched to a gene: 8. In germline, CDR1 is GEAIGNYY, CDR2 EKD. The CDR3 sequence is CACDTMSLGDTPDKLIF. The CDR3 bases are TGTGCCTGTGACACCATGAGTCTGGGGGATACCCCCGATAAACTCATCTTT.

By sample share, this clone is medium-sized. The chain recombines TRDV2 with TRDJ1, with TRDD3 matching 7 bases. The CDR3 spans 15 residues. CDR1 is GEAIGNYY, CDR2 EKD, per germline. J gave up 6 bases and V 3 bases, and 12 bases lay outside the gene matches. As DNA, the CDR3 is TGTGCCTGTGACCCTGGGGGTCGCACCTCAAATAAACTCATCTTT. This gives the protein CACDPGGRTSNKLIF.

Regarding this clone: This sequence is one base from a far larger clone and is likely a read error. Different DNA sequences within this sample yield the same CDR3. V and J are TRDV2 and TRDJ1; 12 bases are a match to TRDD3. Trimming at V came to 0 bases and at J to 3 bases, leaving 10 bases not matched to a gene. The germline V gene has CDR1 GEAIGNYY and CDR2 EKD. The CDR3 sequence is 18 residues long. The CDR3 is CACDTLRTGGYLSDKLIF. The CDR3 DNA follows: TGTGCCTGTGACACCCTACGCACTGGGGGATACCTTTCCGATAAACTCATCTTT.

Remarks on this clone: It is likely a read error: a sequence one base away is far more abundant. This CDR3 is also generated by other DNA sequences in the sample. V usage is TRDV2 and J usage is TRDJ1, with 9 bases identical to TRDD3. Germline CDR1 reads GEAIGNYY; CDR2 reads EKD. J lost 0 bases, V lost 3 bases, and 13 bases had no gene match. This CDR3 is built from 18 residues. The CDR3 loop is CACDPVLGEPMYTDKLIF. The CDR3 DNA is TGTGCCTGTGACCCTGTACTGGGGGAGCCAATGTACACCGATAAACTCATCTTT.

Notes on this clone: Only one base separates this from a far larger clonotype, so it likely reflects a read error. Other DNA sequences in the same sample also yield this CDR3. The chain couples TRDV3 to TRDJ1, with TRDD3 matching 9 bases. CDR1 TVYSNPD and CDR2 GDNSRS come from the germline V gene (reference sequence). The CDR3 spans 15 residues. CDR3 bases: TGCGCCTTTAGTACACCTGGGGGATCTTCCGATAAACTCATCTTT. This gives the protein CAFSTPGGSSDKLIF.

Worth noting for this clone: This DNA's translation and the protein TCRdb lists, from a much larger clone, do not match at residue 23, likely due to a read error; the protein shown is translated from the DNA. The chain couples TRDV1 to TRDJ1; 9 nucleotides line up with TRDD3. Trimming cost V 3 bases and J 9 bases; bases outside gene matches: 38. Germline V gene lookup returns CDR1 TSWWSYY and CDR2 QGS. The CDR3 contains 24 residues. The CDR3 is CALGDPCLRTAVWGICPGRAQLIF. CDR3 coding DNA: TGTGCTCTTGGGGACCCCTGCCTTCGGACGGCGGTCTGGGGGATTTGCCCGGGACGCGCACAACTCATCTTT.

Comments on this clone: TCRdb attributes to this sequence the protein of a much larger clone, which differs from the DNA translation at residue 9; a read error is likely, and the protein displayed is translated from the DNA. This sequence joins TRDV2 and TRDJ1; no definite D call. Trimming took off 3 bases at V and 6 bases at J, with 22 bases between the two ends. In germline, CDR1 is GEAIGNYY, CDR2 EKD. CDR3 size: 16 residues. The CDR3 sequence is CACDSLSTEGLNKLIF. The CDR3 nucleotides read TGTGCCTGTGACTCTCTGTCAACTGAGGGACTGAATAAACTCATCTTT.

In regard to this clone: It is likely a read error: a sequence one base away is far more abundant. The chain links TRDV1 to TRDJ1; 12 bases agree with TRDD3. After removal of 2 bases from V and 0 bases from J, the junction contained 19 bases not matched to a gene. Germline assignment: CDR1 TSWWSYY and CDR2 QGS. The CDR3 spans 22 residues. CDR3 DNA sequence: TGTGCTCTTGGGGAATTCCCCAGCGTCCGTACTGGGGGATACCCATACACCGATAAACTCATCTTT. Protein: CALGEFPSVRTGGYPYTDKLIF.

This clone came up a few times. The protein given by TCRdb reflects a much larger clone and differs at residue 5 from this DNA's translation, likely from a read error; the protein shown is the DNA's translation. The chain recombines TRDV1 with TRDJ1; 7 positions match TRDD3. Germline trimming cut 6 bases from V and 0 bases from J; bases unmatched to any gene: 22. CDR1 is TSWWSYY and CDR2 is QGS in the germline V gene. CDR3 length: 20 amino acids. In nucleotides, the CDR3 is TGTGCTCTTGGCCATCCATGGGGAGGATACGCCGAAGAGTACACCGATAAACTCATCTTT. Its protein product is CALGHPWGGYAEEYTDKLIF.

This clone is medium-sized (0.01 to 0.1%) in the sample. Other DNA variants within this sample encode the same CDR3. The genes are TRDV2 and TRDJ1; 8 nucleotides match TRDD3. The ends lost 0 bases at V and 0 bases at J; junction bases unmatched: 8. The germline gives CDR1 GEAIGNYY, CDR2 EKD. The CDR3 is 17 amino acids. CDR3 region: CACDTLGDPRYTDKLIF. Written as DNA, the CDR3 is TGTGCCTGTGACACCCTGGGGGACCCTCGGTACACCGATAAACTCATCTTT.

By sample fraction, this clone is medium-sized (0.01 to 0.1%). Other nucleotide sequences from this sample produce the same CDR3. The CDR3 sequence: CALGERSSVVLYTDKLIF. The CDR3, as DNA: TGTGCTCTTGGGGAAAGGTCATCGGTTGTCTTGTACACCGATAAACTCATCTTT. V is TRDV1 and J is TRDJ1, with D unresolved. Germline V gives CDR1 TSWWSYY, CDR2 QGS. V lost 2 bases to trimming and J lost 0 bases, with 19 bases between them. The CDR3 length is 18 residues.

In regard to this clone: A far larger clone is off by one base, so a read error is likely. This sample also contains other DNA sequences that code for the same CDR3. The gene calls are TRDV2 and TRDJ1; 12 bases map to TRDD3. The CDR3 has 17 residues. Germline assignment: CDR1 GEAIGNYY and CDR2 EKD. The CDR3 coding sequence is TGTGCCTGTGACACACTGGGGGATACAGCAAACACCGATAAGCTCATCTTT. Translation gives CACDTLGDTANTDKLIF.

By sample fraction, this clone is medium-sized. The J gene is TRDJ1, the V gene TRDV1; a possible D gene is TRDD2 (6 bases). Trimming removed 0 bases at V and 1 base at J, with 9 bases between. Germline V CDR1 and CDR2: TSWWSYY, QGS. The CDR3 extends over 15 amino acids. The CDR3 protein is CALGELFLITDKLIF. The CDR3 nucleotides read TGTGCTCTTGGGGAACTCTTCCTCATCACCGATAAACTCATCTTT.

This clone was counted at least ten times. V gene TRDV1 combines with J gene TRDJ1, with TRDD3 matching 10 bases. V was pared by 3 bases and J by 2 bases, with 3 bases of the junction left unmatched. This CDR3 comprises 15 residues. The V gene's germline CDR1 is TSWWSYY and CDR2 QGS. The CDR3 DNA is TGTGCTCTTGGGGAGCTGGGGGATAGGACCGATAAACTCATCTTT. It yields the protein CALGELGDRTDKLIF.

CDR3 protein: CACDTMAGGPTDKLIF. The CDR3 nucleotides read TGTGCCTGTGACACAATGGCTGGGGGACCCACCGATAAACTCATCTTT. The genes are TRDV2 and TRDJ1, with 8 bases identical to TRDD3. Germline-derived CDR1 and CDR2 are GEAIGNYY and EKD. The V segment lost 1 base and the J segment 1 base; nucleotides outside the gene matches: 7. The CDR3 extends over 16 amino acids.

This clone has just a few counts. Translating this DNA gives a protein that differs at residue 16 from the TCRdb one, which belongs to a much larger clone; a read error is likely, and the protein shown is this translation. The V call is TRDV1, the J call TRDJ1; 11 bases fit TRDD3. V trimming: 0 bases; J trimming: 12 bases; junction bases outside the gene matches: 18. The CDR3 sequence is 18 residues long. CDR1 is TSWWSYY, CDR2 QGS, per germline. CDR3: CALGELVSEYWGISEFIF. The CDR3 DNA sequence: TGTGCTCTTGGGGAACTAGTTTCCGAATACTGGGGGATATCGGAATTCATCTTT.

In its sample, this clone was seen a few times. A far larger clone is one nucleotide away, so this likely arose from a read error. The same CDR3 arises from other DNA sequences in this sample as well. This chain connects TRDV2 to TRDJ1, with TRDD3 matching 9 bases. This CDR3 comprises 17 residues. Germline V gene lookup returns CDR1 GEAIGNYY and CDR2 EKD. The CDR3 bases are TGTGCCTGTGACGGACTGGGGGAGGGAAGCTACACCGATAAGCTCATCTTT. Encoded protein: CACDGLGEGSYTDKLIF.

By share, this clone ranks as medium-sized. Other DNA sequences in the same sample also yield this CDR3. The J gene is TRDJ1, the V gene TRDV2; tentative D call: TRDD3 (6 bases). The CDR3 is 15 amino acids. Germline V gene lookup returns CDR1 GEAIGNYY and CDR2 EKD. V lost 0 bases to trimming and J lost 0 bases, with 10 bases between them. CDR3 in amino acids: CACDTLGGYTDKLIF. As DNA, the CDR3 is TGTGCCTGTGACACCCTTGGGGGTTACACCGATAAACTCATCTTT.

This chain connects TRDV2 to TRDJ1; 9 nucleotides align to TRDD3. The germline V gene encodes CDR1 GEAIGNYY and CDR2 EKD. The CDR3 runs to 15 residues. The J segment lost 0 bases and the V segment lost 1 base, leaving 2 bases of the junction unmatched. CDR3 DNA: TGTGCCTGTGACACACTGGGGGAACACACCGATAAACTCATCTTT. It specifies CACDTLGEHTDKLIF.

Regarding this clone: The TCRdb protein, from a much larger clone, departs from this DNA's translation at residue 9, likely by read error; the protein shown derives from the DNA. The V and J genes are TRDV2 and TRDJ1; D is unresolved. The CDR3 has 16 residues. Germline CDR1 GEAIGNYY, CDR2 EKD. V dropped 4 bases and J dropped 1 base, with 18 bases sitting between them. In DNA, the CDR3 is TGTGCCTGTGATAGTGTCGGGACCGTGGTCACCGATAAACTCATCTTT. Translation gives CACDSVGTVVTDKLIF.

In this sample, this clone is medium-sized. This CDR3 is also generated by other DNA sequences in the sample. The J gene is TRDJ1, the V gene TRDV2, with 9 bases lining up with TRDD3. V trimming: 0 bases; J trimming: 0 bases; junction bases outside the gene matches: 19. CDR3 size: 21 residues. Germline values: CDR1 GEAIGNYY, CDR2 EKD. The CDR3 region is CACDTVITGGEKVGYTDKLIF. Written as DNA, the CDR3 is TGTGCCTGTGACACCGTAATTACTGGGGGAGAGAAAGTGGGCTACACCGATAAACTCATCTTT.

This clone is deemed medium-sized. The V gene is TRDV2, the J gene TRDJ1; 8 nucleotides line up with TRDD3. Germline-derived CDR1 and CDR2 are GEAIGNYY and EKD. Germline trimming cut 3 bases from V and 0 bases from J; bases unmatched to any gene: 5. CDR3 length equals 15 residues. The CDR3 sequence: CACDSLGVYTDKLIF. Written as DNA, the CDR3 is TGTGCCTGTGACTCACTGGGGGTGTACACCGATAAACTCATCTTT.

Points on this clone: The protein that TCRdb holds for this DNA derives from a much larger clone and differs from the translated DNA at residue 5, which likely indicates a read error; the protein shown here is translated from the DNA. The J gene is TRDJ1, the V gene TRDV2, with D possibly TRDD3 on 6 matching bases. The V gene lost 3 bases and the J gene lost 0 bases, with 16 bases spanning the gap. Germline lookup yields CDR1 GEAIGNYY and CDR2 EKD. This CDR3 is built from 16 residues. CDR3 loop: CACDALVGIYTDKLIF. CDR3 sequence (DNA): TGTGCCTGTGACGCGCTGGTGGGGATTTACACCGATAAACTCATCTTT.